Listed here are 10 T cell receptor beta chains from one sample, sequenced in a study of CD8 T cells in ankylosing spondylitis. The study, taken as a whole, reports: Made up of about eight highly homologous variants, a TCR beta motif appeared characteristic of ankylosing spondylitis blood.

Antigens for these TCRs are unknown. TCRdb processed the 5' RACE reads anew with MiXCR; each CDR3 protein has one entry. The data show fewer than 450,000 distinct CDR3 sequences, 17% seen once. Input material: blood, either unsorted or a sorted T cell fraction (not recorded which). These receptors originate from a male donor with ankylosing spondylitis.

This clonotype appeared a few times. The chain has TRBV7-9 and TRBJ1-1; tentative D call: TRBD1 (5 bases). The CDR3 spans 13 residues. Germline assignment: CDR1 SEHNR and CDR2 FQNEAQ (reference sequence). V lost 5 bases and J lost 7, with 14 bases in between. The CDR3, as DNA: TGTGCCAGCAGCCCAGGGACGGCGATTGAAGCTTTCTTT. It translates to CASSPGTAIEAFF.

In its sample, this clonotype was seen a few times. V usage is TRBV18 and J usage is TRBJ2-7; D gene unclear. The CDR3 is 13 amino acids. Germline assignment: CDR1 KGHSH and CDR2 LQKENI. V lost 2 bases, J lost 3 bases, and 8 bases lay in between. In DNA, the CDR3 is TGTGCCAGCTCACCAAACCCATACTACGAGCAGTACTTC. Its protein product is CASSPNPYYEQYF.

J is TRBJ1-1 and V is TRBV6-1, with a tentative D call TRBD1 (5 bases). The germline V and J ends were trimmed by 7 bases and 4 bases, with 13 bases remaining between them. This CDR3 is built from 13 residues. The germline V gene has CDR1 MNHNS and CDR2 SASEGT. The CDR3, as DNA: TGTGCCAGCATGCGGGGCTCGGGCACTGAAGCTTTCTTT. Translating gives CASMRGSGTEAFF.

This clonotype came up a few times. J is TRBJ2-7 and V is TRBV20-1; D is undetermined. V lost 0 bases, J lost 4 bases, and 10 bases lay in between. The CDR3 totals 13 residues. The germline CDR1 and CDR2 sequences are DFQATT and SNEGSKA (reference sequence). CDR3 amino acids: CSAREPARYEQYF. CDR3 in DNA: TGCAGTGCTAGAGAGCCAGCGAGGTACGAGCAGTACTTC.

This clonotype has more than one count but fewer than ten. For the CDR3, the DNA is TGTGCCAGCAGTCCCCTGGGGGGGCTTGCCGGGGAGCTGTTTTTT. Encoded protein: CASSPLGGLAGELFF. The chain carries TRBV25-1 and TRBJ2-2; D is perhaps TRBD2 (7 bases). V was cut by 5 bases and J by 6 bases, with 16 bases left in between. The CDR3 length is 15 residues. Germline-derived CDR1 and CDR2 are MGHDK and SYGVNS.

This chain joins TRBV6-1 and TRBJ2-5; 8 nucleotides agree with TRBD1. Per germline, CDR1 MNHNS and CDR2 SASEGT. The CDR3 is made up of 14 amino acids. Germline trimming cut 8 bases from V and 2 bases from J; bases unmatched to any gene: 7. CDR3 sequence reads: CASRMYRGQETQYF. The CDR3 DNA sequence: TGTGCCAGCCGAATGTACAGGGGGCAAGAGACCCAGTACTTC.

This clonotype was seen once. The chain is built from TRBV7-8 and TRBJ2-3; the D call may be TRBD1 or TRBD2 (5 bases each). CDR3 length equals 16 residues. The V and J ends lost 5 bases and 4 bases respectively, with 19 bases between them. In germline, CDR1 is SGHVS, CDR2 FQNEAQ. The CDR3 region has the DNA TGTGCCAGCAGCAAAAATCGGGACCTAGCTGCAGATACGCAGTATTTT. Its translation: CASSKNRDLAADTQYF.

In this sample, this clonotype turned up a few times. The chain couples TRBV3-1 to TRBJ2-3; TRBD1 agrees at 8 bases. The CDR3 contains 16 residues. With 4 bases clipped from V and 3 bases from J, the junction kept 9 bases outside the gene matches. Germline V gene data show CDR1 as LGHDT and CDR2 as YNNKEL (reference sequence). The CDR3 DNA reads as TGTGCCAGCAGCCGGGCAGGGGGCGGTGGAACAGATACGCAGTATTTT. Translating it yields CASSRAGGGGTDTQYF.

The chain employs TRBV29-1 and TRBJ1-1, with D unclear. The CDR3 runs to 14 residues. Between the trimmed V and J ends, which lost 0 bases and 0 bases, there was a span of 8 bases. CDR1 is SQVTM, CDR2 ANQGSEA, per germline. CDR3 nucleotide sequence: TGCAGCGTTGAAGACTGGGGATTGAACACTGAAGCTTTCTTT. It yields the protein CSVEDWGLNTEAFF.

This clonotype was seen a handful of times. The genes are TRBV11-3 and TRBJ2-4, with TRBD1 identical over 8 bases. Germline V gives CDR1 SGHNT, CDR2 YENEEA. The V and J ends lost 6 bases and 2 bases, in that order; junction bases with no gene match: 9. This CDR3 region has 16 residues. CDR3 residues: CASSLEGRGPKNIQYF. In DNA, the CDR3 is TGTGCCAGCAGTCTAGAGGGCAGGGGGCCCAAAAACATTCAGTACTTC.